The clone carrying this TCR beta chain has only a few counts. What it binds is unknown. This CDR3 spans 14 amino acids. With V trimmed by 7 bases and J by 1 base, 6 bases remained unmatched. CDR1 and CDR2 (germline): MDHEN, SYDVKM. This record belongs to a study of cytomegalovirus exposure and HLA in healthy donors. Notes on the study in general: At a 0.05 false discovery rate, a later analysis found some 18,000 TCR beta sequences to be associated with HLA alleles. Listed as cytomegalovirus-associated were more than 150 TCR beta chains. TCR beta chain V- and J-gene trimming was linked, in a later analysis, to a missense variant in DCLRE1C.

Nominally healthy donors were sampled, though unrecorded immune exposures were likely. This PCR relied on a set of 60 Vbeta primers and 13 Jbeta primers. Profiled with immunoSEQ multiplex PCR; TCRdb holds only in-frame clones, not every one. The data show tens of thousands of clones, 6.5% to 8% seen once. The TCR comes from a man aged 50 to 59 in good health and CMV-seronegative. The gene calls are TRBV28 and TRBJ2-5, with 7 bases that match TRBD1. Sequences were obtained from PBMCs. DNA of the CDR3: TGTGCCAGCATCCATGGGACAGTCCAAGAGACCCAGTACTTC. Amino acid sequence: CASIHGTVQETQYF.